This passage covers 15 T cell receptor beta chains from one sample sequenced in a study of blood T cell repertoires in COVID-19. Profiling relied on immunoSEQ multiplex PCR, and the TCRdb table lists in-frame clones only, not all of them. The table lists some 150,000 clones, 75% to 90% of them singletons. Sequencing input: PBMCs or T cells enriched from blood (not recorded which). Receptors were obtained from a man between 50 and 59 years old who had recovered from COVID-19.

This clone was counted only a few times. The chain combines TRBV11-2 with TRBJ1-6; D ambiguous. The CDR3 has 13 amino acids. Germline CDR1 is SGHAT and CDR2 is FQNNGV. V was cut by 2 bases and J by 9 bases, with 8 bases left in between. The CDR3 DNA sequence: TGTGCCAGCAGCTTAATCTTTAGTTCACCCCTCCACTTT. Protein product: CASSLIFSSPLHF.

The chain uses TRBV7-9 and TRBJ1-1, with D perhaps matching TRBD1 (6 bases). Germline V CDR1 and CDR2: SEHNR, FQNEAQ (reference sequence). Trimming stripped 5 bases from V and 7 bases from J, with 14 bases between. The CDR3 sequence is 13 residues long. The DNA of the CDR3 is TGTGCCAGCAGCCTAAGACAGGAGCTTGAAGCTTTCTTT. Translating gives CASSLRQELEAFF.

In its sample, this clone was seen a few times. This chain joins TRBV3-1 (or the pseudogene TRBV3-2) and TRBJ1-1, with 7 bases fitting TRBD1. CDR1 and CDR2 (germline): LGHDT, YNNKEL (reference sequence). This CDR3 has 14 residues. After removal of 4 bases from V and 5 bases from J, the junction contained 7 bases not matched to a gene. The CDR3, as DNA: TGTGCCAGCAGCCCCAGGACAGGAAGAACTGAAGCTTTCTTT. Its protein is CASSPRTGRTEAFF.

The CDR3 protein is CASSGGTGWANQPQHF. The CDR3 nucleotides are TGTGCCAGCAGCGGAGGGACAGGGTGGGCCAATCAGCCCCAGCATTTT. The chain carries TRBV7-2 and TRBJ1-5, with 9 bases lining up with TRBD1. The germline V gene encodes CDR1 SGHTA and CDR2 FQGNSA. This CDR3 spans 16 amino acids. J lost 3 bases, V lost 5 bases, and 8 bases had no gene match.

The chain combines TRBV28 with TRBJ1-2; maybe TRBD1 (5 bases). Trimming removed 5 bases from V and 8 bases from J, with 18 bases in between. CDR3 size: 14 residues. CDR1 MDHEN and CDR2 SYDVKM come from the germline V gene. The CDR3 is CASSHLGEGRGYTF. CDR3 sequence (DNA): TGTGCCAGCAGTCACCTAGGGGAGGGCCGGGGCTACACCTTC.

The rearrangement joins TRBV7-2 to TRBJ2-3; 7 positions match TRBD2. Germline V gives CDR1 SGHTA, CDR2 FQGNSA. V lost 1 base, J lost 0 bases, and 4 bases stayed unmatched. This CDR3 comprises 16 residues. CDR3 amino acids: CASSLVGGGSTDTQYF. DNA for the CDR3: TGTGCCAGCAGCTTAGTGGGGGGAGGGAGCACAGATACGCAGTATTTT.

The gene calls are TRBV19 and TRBJ2-3; 8 nucleotides agree with TRBD1. Germline V lookup: CDR1 LNHDA, CDR2 SQIVND (reference sequence). This CDR3 comprises 15 residues. V gave up 3 bases and J gave up 2 bases; unmatched junction bases: 4. The CDR3 nucleotides read TGTGCCAGTAGTATCCCGGGACAGGACACAGATACGCAGTATTTT. Residues: CASSIPGQDTDTQYF.

V usage is TRBV6-5 and J usage is TRBJ1-1, with a tentative D call TRBD1 (6 bases). Trimming pared 0 bases from V and 3 bases from J, leaving 8 bases between. Germline V gives CDR1 MNHEY, CDR2 SVGAGI. CDR3 length: 14 amino acids. CDR3 nucleotide sequence: TGTGCCAGCAGTTACTCGCAGGGGCACACTGAAGCTTTCTTT. Its protein product is CASSYSQGHTEAFF.

This chain joins TRBV5-1 and TRBJ1-2; TRBD1 is a possible D gene (6 bases). V dropped 0 bases and J dropped 6 bases, with 12 bases sitting between them. Germline lookup yields CDR1 SGHRS and CDR2 YFSETQ. CDR3 length: 14 amino acids. The CDR3 nucleotides are TGCGCCAGCAGCTTGGACAGGGTGATGAATGGCTACACCTTC. Protein: CASSLDRVMNGYTF.

This chain connects TRBV15 to TRBJ1-4; unclear D gene. The CDR3 is made up of 17 amino acids. The ends were cut back, 4 bases at V and 0 bases at J, with 15 bases in the middle. The germline V gene has CDR1 LNHNV and CDR2 YYDKDF (reference sequence). The CDR3 region is CATSTSGSPATNEKLFF. The CDR3 nucleotides are TGTGCCACCAGCACAAGCGGGAGCCCAGCAACTAATGAAAAACTGTTTTTT.

The chain recombines TRBV6-4 with TRBJ2-7; TRBD2 matches at 8 bases. In germline, CDR1 is MRHNA, CDR2 SNTAGT. The V segment lost 0 bases and the J segment 2 bases; nucleotides outside the gene matches: 9. The CDR3 sequence is 17 residues long. The DNA for the CDR3 is TGTGCCAGCAGTGACTCGGCCTTAGCGGGACCAACCTACGAGCAGTACTTC. As protein: CASSDSALAGPTYEQYF.

The chain links TRBV19 to TRBJ1-5; weak D call: TRBD1 (6 bases). Germline V gene sequence: CDR1 LNHDA, CDR2 SQIVND (reference sequence). The CDR3 runs 18 residues. V was pared by 6 bases and J by 0 bases, with 21 bases between. The CDR3 bases are TGTGCCAGTAGCCCGACAGGTGCTCGGGCTTATAGCAATCAGCCCCAGCATTTT. It specifies CASSPTGARAYSNQPQHF.

The chain employs TRBV2 and TRBJ1-2; a weak D match, TRBD1 (5 bases). V lost 7 bases and J 7 bases, leaving 19 bases between the germline ends. Germline-derived CDR1 and CDR2 are SNHLY and FYNNEI. The CDR3 is 14 amino acids. The CDR3 loop is CASKMLGGDRGYTF. CDR3 in DNA: TGTGCCAGCAAGATGCTTGGAGGGGATCGTGGCTACACCTTC.

The CDR3 protein is CASSLSRNQPQHF. DNA of the CDR3: TGCGCCAGCAGCCTTAGTAGAAATCAGCCCCAGCATTTT. The V call is TRBV4-1, the J call TRBJ1-5, with D unresolved. The germline V gene has CDR1 MGHRA and CDR2 YSYEKL. V shed 4 bases and J shed 4 bases, with 8 bases lying between them. CDR3 length: 13 amino acids.

V gene TRBV5-4 combines with J gene TRBJ2-6; TRBD1 agrees at 12 bases. The CDR3 totals 19 residues. CDR1 and CDR2 (germline): SGHNT, YYREEE (reference sequence). Trimming at V came to 0 bases and at J to 3 bases, leaving 7 bases not matched to a gene. CDR3 in amino acids: CASSLGFGTGGGGANVLTF. In DNA, the CDR3 is TGTGCCAGCAGCTTGGGTTTCGGGACAGGGGGCGGTGGGGCCAACGTCCTGACTTTC.